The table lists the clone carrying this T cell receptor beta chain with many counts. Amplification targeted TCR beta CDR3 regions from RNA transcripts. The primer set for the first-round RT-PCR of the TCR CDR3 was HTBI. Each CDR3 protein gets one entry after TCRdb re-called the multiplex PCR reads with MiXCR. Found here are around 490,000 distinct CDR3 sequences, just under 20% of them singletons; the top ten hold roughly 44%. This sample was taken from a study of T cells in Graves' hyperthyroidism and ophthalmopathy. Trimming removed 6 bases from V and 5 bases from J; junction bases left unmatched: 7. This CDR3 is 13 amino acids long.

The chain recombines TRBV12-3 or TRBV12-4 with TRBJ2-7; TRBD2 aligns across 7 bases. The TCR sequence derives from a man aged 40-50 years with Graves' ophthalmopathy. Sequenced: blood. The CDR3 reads CASRRLAAHEQYF. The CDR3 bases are TGTGCCAGCAGGAGACTAGCAGCCCACGAGCAGTACTTC.